The rows below give T cell receptor beta chains drawn from one sample of a study of a mutant IDH1 vaccine in newly diagnosed glioma. Sequencing used immunoSEQ multiplex PCR; TCRdb keeps in-frame clones, though not all of them. The sample includes 50,000 or so clones, 84% seen only once; the top ten take about 7%. These receptors lack a known antigen. The sample in question was PBMCs, obtained from a glioma patient whose treatment included an IDH1 peptide vaccine. The receptors were gathered from a woman between 50 and 59 years old with glioma. The CDR3 runs from the conserved cysteine through the conserved F or W. A D gene is named only where the DNA matches it firmly. For some rows the clone size is stated as once, few or many, or as a class when expanded; others skip it.

cdr3_nt: TGCGCCAGCAGCTTGGATGGGCTCTACACTGAAGCTTTCTTT; cdr3_aa: CASSLDGLYTEAFF; d_call: -; clone_size: -; j_call: TRBJ1-1; v_call: TRBV5-1
cdr3_nt: TGTGCCAGCAGCTTACTACTAGCGGGCGATAGCTCCTACAATGAGCAGTTCTTC; cdr3_aa: CASSLLLAGDSSYNEQFF; d_call: TRBD2; clone_size: -; j_call: TRBJ2-1; v_call: TRBV5-4
cdr3_nt: TGTGCCAGTAGTATGGCCCCAGGGGGCACTGGAAACACCATATATTTT; cdr3_aa: CASSMAPGGTGNTIYF; d_call: TRBD1; clone_size: -; j_call: TRBJ1-3; v_call: TRBV19
cdr3_nt: TGCGCCAGCACGCGAGGGGGTAAGGAAGAGACCCAGTACTTC; cdr3_aa: CASTRGGKEETQYF; d_call: -; clone_size: once; j_call: TRBJ2-5; v_call: TRBV5-1
cdr3_nt: TGTGCCAGCAGTTCTGGGACCAGCTCCTACAATGAGCAGTTCTTC; cdr3_aa: CASSSGTSSYNEQFF; d_call: -; clone_size: once; j_call: TRBJ2-1; v_call: TRBV28
cdr3_nt: TGTGCCAGTAGTCCCGAGAGAGGGGCAGGGGGTGCAAATCAGCCCCAGCATTTT; cdr3_aa: CASSPERGAGGANQPQHF; d_call: TRBD1; clone_size: -; j_call: TRBJ1-5; v_call: TRBV19
cdr3_nt: TGTGCCAGCAGTGAAGTATGGCGGGGGGAGACCCAGTACTTC; cdr3_aa: CASSEVWRGETQYF; d_call: TRBD2; clone_size: -; j_call: TRBJ2-5; v_call: TRBV6-1
cdr3_nt: TGTGCCAGCAGTGGATCTCTAGCGGGGGGAGGTGAGCAGTTCTTC; cdr3_aa: CASSGSLAGGGEQFF; d_call: TRBD2; clone_size: -; j_call: TRBJ2-1; v_call: TRBV25-1
cdr3_nt: TGTGCCAGCAGCTTCGCACCGGGTCAGCCCCAGCATTTT; cdr3_aa: CASSFAPGQPQHF; d_call: -; clone_size: -; j_call: TRBJ1-5; v_call: TRBV7-3
cdr3_nt: TGTGCCAGCAGCTCCGAGGGTCCTGAAGCTTTCTTT; cdr3_aa: CASSSEGPEAFF; d_call: -; clone_size: -; j_call: TRBJ1-1; v_call: TRBV11-2
cdr3_nt: TGTGCCAGCTCCCAAGTGAGCTCCTACGAGCAGTACTTC; cdr3_aa: CASSQVSSYEQYF; d_call: -; clone_size: -; j_call: TRBJ2-7; v_call: TRBV6-1
cdr3_nt: TGTGCCAGTAGTCTTGGGACAGGGCTTCGAGCTTTCTTT; cdr3_aa: CASSLGTGLRAFF; d_call: TRBD1; clone_size: -; j_call: TRBJ1-1; v_call: TRBV19
cdr3_nt: TGTGCCAGCAGCAAAGAGGGCCAGGGGCGCCGGGGGGGCAATCAGCCCCAGCATTTT; cdr3_aa: CASSKEGQGRRGGNQPQHF; d_call: -; clone_size: few; j_call: TRBJ1-5; v_call: TRBV21-1
cdr3_nt: TGCGCCAGCAGCTTGCGTCGGCCAGGGGACCAAACTGAAGCTTTCTTT; cdr3_aa: CASSLRRPGDQTEAFF; d_call: -; clone_size: once; j_call: TRBJ1-1; v_call: TRBV5-1
cdr3_nt: TGTGCTAGCAGCCCTAGCGGATCTTACAATGAGCAGTTCTTC; cdr3_aa: CASSPSGSYNEQFF; d_call: TRBD2; clone_size: -; j_call: TRBJ2-1; v_call: TRBV7-7
cdr3_nt: TGCGCCAGCAGTGTTCTGGACGGCCTCAATGGCTACACCTTC; cdr3_aa: CASSVLDGLNGYTF; d_call: -; clone_size: -; j_call: TRBJ1-2; v_call: TRBV10-2
cdr3_nt: TGTGCCAGCAGCCCCCGACTAGCCGGGACTAGCGGGGCCAATGAGCAGTTCTTC; cdr3_aa: CASSPRLAGTSGANEQFF; d_call: TRBD2; clone_size: -; j_call: TRBJ2-1; v_call: TRBV4-2
cdr3_nt: TGCGCCAGCAGTCACGCGGGGGGGCACAATGAGCAGTTCTTC; cdr3_aa: CASSHAGGHNEQFF; d_call: TRBD2; clone_size: -; j_call: TRBJ2-1; v_call: TRBV4-1
cdr3_nt: TGCGCCAGCAGCTTGCCAGGCTCCTACAATGAGCAGTTCTTC; cdr3_aa: CASSLPGSYNEQFF; d_call: -; clone_size: -; j_call: TRBJ2-1; v_call: TRBV5-1
cdr3_nt: TGTGCCAGCAGAGGGACAGGGGGTCAGACTGAAGCTTTCTTT; cdr3_aa: CASRGTGGQTEAFF; d_call: TRBD1; clone_size: -; j_call: TRBJ1-1; v_call: TRBV11-2
cdr3_nt: TGTGCCAGCAGCTGGGGGTCCTCAACTAATGAAAAACTGTTTTTT; cdr3_aa: CASSWGSSTNEKLFF; d_call: -; clone_size: -; j_call: TRBJ1-4; v_call: TRBV28
cdr3_nt: TGTGCCAGCAGCGTAGTCGGGAAAACAGATACGCAGTATTTT; cdr3_aa: CASSVVGKTDTQYF; d_call: -; clone_size: -; j_call: TRBJ2-3; v_call: TRBV9
cdr3_nt: TGTGCCAGCAGTCCCTGGGGCGCCTTGGGAACTGAAGCTTTCTTT; cdr3_aa: CASSPWGALGTEAFF; d_call: -; clone_size: -; j_call: TRBJ1-1; v_call: TRBV27
cdr3_nt: TGTGCCAGCAGCTCCCCGTGGGGGCACTCCTACGAGCAGTACTTC; cdr3_aa: CASSSPWGHSYEQYF; d_call: -; clone_size: -; j_call: TRBJ2-7; v_call: TRBV11-2
cdr3_nt: TGTGCCAGCAGCTTAGTACAGCGGGGGGAGACCCAGTACTTC; cdr3_aa: CASSLVQRGETQYF; d_call: TRBD2; clone_size: -; j_call: TRBJ2-5; v_call: TRBV7-9
cdr3_nt: TGTGCCAGCAGCCCCCCCGGGGACAATGAGCAGTTCTTC; cdr3_aa: CASSPPGDNEQFF; d_call: -; clone_size: once; j_call: TRBJ2-1; v_call: TRBV7-3
cdr3_nt: TGTGCCAGCAGCTCGGGACAGTATAACGAGCAGTACTTC; cdr3_aa: CASSSGQYNEQYF; d_call: TRBD1; clone_size: -; j_call: TRBJ2-7; v_call: TRBV7-8
cdr3_nt: TGTGCCAGCAGCCCTATCGACAGGGAAGGATACGAGCAGTACTTC; cdr3_aa: CASSPIDREGYEQYF; d_call: TRBD1; clone_size: -; j_call: TRBJ2-7; v_call: TRBV7-9
cdr3_nt: TGTGCCAGCAGCCAAGGAAGCGGGGGGGCCTACAATGAGCAGTTCTTC; cdr3_aa: CASSQGSGGAYNEQFF; d_call: TRBD2; clone_size: -; j_call: TRBJ2-1; v_call: TRBV5-4
cdr3_nt: TGTGCCAGCAGCCATGGGACAGGGAGCACCGGGGAGCTGTTTTTT; cdr3_aa: CASSHGTGSTGELFF; d_call: TRBD1; clone_size: -; j_call: TRBJ2-2; v_call: TRBV13
cdr3_nt: TGTGCCAGCAGCCCCCAAGGACAGGGGTCCACCTACGAGCAGTACTTC; cdr3_aa: CASSPQGQGSTYEQYF; d_call: TRBD1; clone_size: -; j_call: TRBJ2-7; v_call: TRBV7-6
cdr3_nt: TGTGCCAGCTCACCTCGAGCAGTGAACACTGAAGCTTTCTTT; cdr3_aa: CASSPRAVNTEAFF; d_call: -; clone_size: -; j_call: TRBJ1-1; v_call: TRBV18
cdr3_nt: TGTGCCAGCAGGACCGAGGGAAGCACCTATAATTCACCCCTCCACTTT; cdr3_aa: CASRTEGSTYNSPLHF; d_call: -; clone_size: -; j_call: TRBJ1-6; v_call: TRBV27
cdr3_nt: TGTGCCAGCAGCCAGCGGACAGGGGGCGGCTACACCTTC; cdr3_aa: CASSQRTGGGYTF; d_call: TRBD1; clone_size: -; j_call: TRBJ1-2; v_call: TRBV5-4
cdr3_nt: TGTGCCAGCAGCGTAGCACCCCTAGCAGGCACCGGGGAGCTGTTTTTT; cdr3_aa: CASSVAPLAGTGELFF; d_call: -; clone_size: -; j_call: TRBJ2-2; v_call: TRBV9
cdr3_nt: TGTGCCTGGAGCACAGGACTAGCGGGGACCCTAGATACGCAGTATTTT; cdr3_aa: CAWSTGLAGTLDTQYF; d_call: TRBD2; clone_size: -; j_call: TRBJ2-3; v_call: TRBV30
cdr3_nt: TGTGCCAGTAGTCAGGACAGGGTTAATCAGCCCCAGCATTTT; cdr3_aa: CASSQDRVNQPQHF; d_call: TRBD1; clone_size: once; j_call: TRBJ1-5; v_call: TRBV19
cdr3_nt: TGCGCCAGCAGCACTCGACAGGGGGCGGTGCACGAGCAGTACTTC; cdr3_aa: CASSTRQGAVHEQYF; d_call: TRBD1; clone_size: -; j_call: TRBJ2-7; v_call: TRBV5-1
cdr3_nt: TGTGCCAGCAAAACCGACAGGGGTGATCAGCCCCAGCATTTT; cdr3_aa: CASKTDRGDQPQHF; d_call: TRBD1; clone_size: -; j_call: TRBJ1-5; v_call: TRBV2
cdr3_nt: TGCAGCGTTTTGTCCAATGAGCAGTTCTTC; cdr3_aa: CSVLSNEQFF; d_call: -; clone_size: -; j_call: TRBJ2-1; v_call: TRBV29-1